What follows are 7 T cell receptor beta chains derived from one specimen sequenced in a study of blood T cell repertoires in COVID-19. Measured with immunoSEQ multiplex PCR; TCRdb has only the in-frame clones, and not every one. In the table there are nearly 350,000 clones, about nine tenths of which are singletons. Sample: peripheral blood. These receptors all come from a woman in her 70s with COVID-19, enrolled during active disease.

The chain uses TRBV3-1 (or the pseudogene TRBV3-2) and TRBJ1-6; D is unclear. This CDR3 contains 13 residues. The germline CDR1 and CDR2 sequences are LGHDT and YNNKEL (reference sequence). The V and J ends lost 0 bases and 6 bases respectively, with 3 bases between them. The CDR3 spells CASSQDSNSPLHF. CDR3 nucleotides: TGTGCCAGCAGCCAAGACTCTAATTCACCCCTCCACTTT.

This clone was recorded once. This sequence joins TRBV24-1 and TRBJ2-5; the D gene is possibly TRBD1 (6 bases). Trimming pared 7 bases from V and 3 bases from J, leaving 11 bases between. Per the germline V gene, CDR1 is KGHDR and CDR2 is SFDVKD. The CDR3 sequence is 13 residues long. The CDR3 loop reads CATRRTGKETQYF. In DNA form, the CDR3 reads TGTGCCACCAGGAGAACAGGGAAAGAGACCCAGTACTTC.

This clone was counted between two and nine times. This chain connects TRBV7-2 to TRBJ1-5, with a tentative D call TRBD1 (6 bases). Germline lookup yields CDR1 SGHTA and CDR2 FQGNSA. This CDR3 is 15 amino acids long. V lost 4 bases to trimming and J lost 4 bases, with 14 bases between them. CDR3 amino acids: CASSYQGWGNQPQHF. The CDR3 bases are TGTGCCAGCAGCTACCAGGGGTGGGGGAATCAGCCCCAGCATTTT.

This chain joins TRBV2 and TRBJ1-5; possible D gene TRBD1, 5 bases. Germline CDR1 and CDR2: SNHLY and FYNNEI. V was cut by 8 bases and J by 7 bases, with 15 bases left in between. The length of the CDR3 is 13 residues. Written as DNA, the CDR3 is TGTGCCAGCGGTGGGGGGGGGAACCAGCCCCAGCATTTT. Translated, it gives CASGGGGNQPQHF.

As regards this clone: Different DNA sequences within this sample yield the same CDR3. This chain links TRBV12-5 with TRBJ1-1; D is ambiguous. This CDR3 contains 13 residues. The germline gives CDR1 LGHNT, CDR2 FRNRAP. Between the trimmed V and J ends, which lost 0 bases and 4 bases, there was a span of 6 bases. The CDR3 DNA reads as TGTGCTAGTGGTTTGGTACCCGGCACTGAAGCTTTCTTT. Translated: CASGLVPGTEAFF.

V is TRBV9 and J is TRBJ1-6; 10 nucleotides agree with TRBD1. The CDR3 extends over 16 amino acids. Germline assignment: CDR1 SGDLS and CDR2 YYNGEE. Trimming took 4 bases from V and 8 from J; bases not matched to a gene: 9. The CDR3 DNA is TGTGCCAGCAGCCCGACAGGGGGCTTTGATTATTCACCCCTCCACTTT. Protein sequence: CASSPTGGFDYSPLHF. Full variable domain (remainder filled in from reference TRBV9 and TRBJ1-6): DSGVTQTPKHLITATGQRVTLRCSPRSGDLSVYWYQQSLDQGLQFLIQYYNGEERAKGNILERFSAQQFPDLHSELNLSSLELGDSALYFCASSPTGGFDYSPLHFGNGTRLTVT.

This chain joins TRBV19 and TRBJ1-3; D is possibly TRBD1 (5 bases). The V gene lost 3 bases and the J gene lost 3 bases, with 12 bases spanning the gap. This CDR3 is built from 15 residues. CDR1 is LNHDA and CDR2 is SQIVND in the germline V gene (reference sequence). In DNA, the CDR3 is TGTGCCAGTAGTATCTCAGGGATTAGTGGAAACACCATATATTTT. Amino acid sequence: CASSISGISGNTIYF.